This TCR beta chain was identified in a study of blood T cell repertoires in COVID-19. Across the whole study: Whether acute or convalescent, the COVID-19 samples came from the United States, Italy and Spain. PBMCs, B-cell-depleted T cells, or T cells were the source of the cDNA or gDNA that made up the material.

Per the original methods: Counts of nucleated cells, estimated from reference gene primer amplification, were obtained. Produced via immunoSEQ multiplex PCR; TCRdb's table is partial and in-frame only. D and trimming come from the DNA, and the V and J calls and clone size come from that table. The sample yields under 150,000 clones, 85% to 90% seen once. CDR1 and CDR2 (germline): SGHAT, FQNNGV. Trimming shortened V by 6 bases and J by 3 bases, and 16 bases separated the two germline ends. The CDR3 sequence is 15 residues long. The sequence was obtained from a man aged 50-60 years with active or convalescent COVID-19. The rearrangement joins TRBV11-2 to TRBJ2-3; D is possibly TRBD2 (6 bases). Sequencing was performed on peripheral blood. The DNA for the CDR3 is TGTGCCAGCAGGGGGAATATGGGGGGAACAGATACGCAGTATTTT. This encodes CASRGNMGGTDTQYF.